This T cell receptor (beta chain) was sequenced for a study of siplizumab effects on memory and regulatory T cells. General study results and limits: Naive T cells seemed more diverse than memory cells and seemed major alloresponse contributors. Among mappable alloreactive CD4+ clones, the Treg-derived fraction averaged 68.8% with siplizumab versus about 25% in controls. The study found that siplizumab significantly reduced alloreactive sequences traceable to unstimulated CD4+ memory cells.

Here immunoSEQ multiplex PCR was the method, and the copy in TCRdb shows in-frame clones only, minus some. The data hold approximately 92,000 clones, with about 93% observed a single time. The V end was cut by 3 bases, the J end by 3 bases, with 15 bases between. In germline, CDR1 is MDHEN, CDR2 SYDVKM. CDR3 length: 16 residues. In the case of this clone: Its antigen remains unidentified.

Sequencing input: non-Treg CD4+ T cells sorted from blood. The chain employs TRBV28 and TRBJ1-5; a possible D gene is TRBD1 (5 bases). The sequence was collected from a human donor in good health. The CDR3 protein is CASSFRQGVDNQPQHF. CDR3 bases: TGTGCCAGCAGTTTTCGTCAGGGAGTCGACAATCAGCCCCAGCATTTT. Using reference TRBV28 and TRBJ1-5 for the parts outside the CDR3, the full variable domain is DVKVTQSSRYLVKRTGEKVFLECVQDMDHENMFWYRQDPGLGLRLIYFSYDVKMKEKGDIPEGYSVSREKKERFSLILESASTNQTSMYLCASSFRQGVDNQPQHFGDGTRLSIL.